One sample yielded the 17 T cell receptor beta chains listed below, sequenced in a study of shared clonotypes between healthy human individuals. CD8 cells classed as naive were CD45RO-negative and positively selected for CCR7, excluding terminally differentiated effector memory CD45RA+ cells. TCRdb's copy holds only in-frame clones and misses some; the assay was immunoSEQ multiplex PCR. The table lists more than 2 million clones, roughly 95% of them singletons, with more than 1.5% in the top ten. The sample was naive CD8+ T cells from PBMCs. These TCRs come from a man aged 18 to 30 in good health. Some clones in this sample may be carry-over from other donors' samples.

This clone was counted once. Other nucleotide sequences from this sample produce the same CDR3. V gene TRBV5-1 combines with J gene TRBJ2-1; unclear D gene. The CDR3 consists of 11 residues. The ends were cut back, 2 bases at V and 7 bases at J, with 4 bases in the middle. Germline lookup yields CDR1 SGHRS and CDR2 YFSETQ. In DNA, the CDR3 is TGCGCCAGCAGCTTTAGGAATGAGCAGTTCTTC. This translates into CASSFRNEQFF.

The chain joins TRBV29-1 to TRBJ2-1; D remains ambiguous. The V gene lost 2 bases and the J gene lost 3 bases, with 5 bases spanning the gap. Germline values: CDR1 SQVTM, CDR2 ANQGSEA. This CDR3 is built from 12 residues. The CDR3, as DNA: TGCAGCGTTGAACTCCACTACAATGAGCAGTTCTTC. Its translation is CSVELHYNEQFF.

The rearrangement joins TRBV7-9 to TRBJ2-7, with 7 bases aligning to TRBD1. CDR1 is SEHNR and CDR2 is FQNEAQ in the germline V gene (reference sequence). The CDR3 extends over 14 amino acids. The trim removed 2 bases at V and 5 bases at J, leaving 6 bases unmatched. The CDR3 loop reads CASSLFDRAHEQYF. The CDR3 DNA is TGTGCCAGCAGCTTATTTGACAGGGCCCACGAGCAGTACTTC.

The sample holds one count of this clone. This rearrangement joins TRBV13 to TRBJ2-3; D is perhaps TRBD2 (6 bases). The V end was cut by 4 bases, the J end by 2 bases, with 34 bases between. Germline loops: CDR1 PRHDT, CDR2 FYEKMQ (reference sequence). This CDR3 contains 22 residues. Here the CDR3 DNA reads TGTGCCAGCAGCTCCCGGGACGGAGGGACGGGGCCTAGCGAGGGACCCACAGATACGCAGTATTTT. Amino acid sequence: CASSSRDGGTGPSEGPTDTQYF.

This clone was observed once. The genes are TRBV28 and TRBJ2-5, with D perhaps matching TRBD2 (6 bases). The CDR3 runs to 14 residues. Germline lookup yields CDR1 MDHEN and CDR2 SYDVKM. The V gene lost 4 bases and the J gene lost 2 bases, with 11 bases spanning the gap. The CDR3 DNA sequence: TGTGCCAGCAGTTCGGAGGGACTTCAAGAGACCCAGTACTTC. Its protein product is CASSSEGLQETQYF.

The genes are TRBV28 and TRBJ2-1, with 8 positions matching TRBD2. CDR1 and CDR2 (germline): MDHEN, SYDVKM. The CDR3 loop spans 18 amino acids. V trimming: 2 bases; J trimming: 2 bases; junction bases outside the gene matches: 11. The chain's CDR3 is CASSLDIAGKRAYNEQFF. In DNA, the CDR3 is TGTGCCAGCAGTTTAGATATAGCGGGAAAGAGGGCCTACAATGAGCAGTTCTTC.

This clone was seen a few times. CDR3 region: CASSLEVTALNTEAFF. CDR3 bases: TGCGCCAGCAGCTTGGAGGTGACAGCATTGAACACTGAAGCTTTCTTT. The chain links TRBV5-1 to TRBJ1-1, with D possibly matching TRBD1 (5 bases). The CDR3 is made up of 16 amino acids. The germline CDR1 and CDR2 sequences are SGHRS and YFSETQ. V lost 0 bases and J 0 bases, leaving 12 bases between the germline ends. Variable domain in full (rest from reference TRBV5-1 and TRBJ1-1): KAGVTQTPRYLIKTRGQQVTLSCSPISGHRSVSWYQQTPGQGLQFLFEYFSETQRNKGNFPGRFSGRQFSNSRSEMNVSTLELGDSALYLCASSLEVTALNTEAFFGQGTRLTVV.

This chain connects TRBV28 to TRBJ2-7, with 9 bases identical to TRBD2. CDR3 length: 15 amino acids. The J segment lost 4 bases and the V segment lost 3 bases, leaving 7 bases of the junction unmatched. CDR1 is MDHEN and CDR2 is SYDVKM in the germline V gene. CDR3 DNA: TGTGCCAGCAGTTTTGTAGCGGGAGATGAGTACGAGCAGTACTTC. Translation: CASSFVAGDEYEQYF.

Here the CDR3 reads CASSSTGLMGYTF. CDR3 DNA sequence: TGTGCCAGCAGCTCGACAGGGCTGATGGGCTACACCTTC. This chain links TRBV5-4 with TRBJ1-2, with TRBD1 matching over 7 bases. The CDR3 is 13 amino acids. Per germline, CDR1 SGHNT and CDR2 YYREEE (reference sequence). The J segment lost 8 bases and the V segment lost 3 bases, leaving 7 bases of the junction unmatched.

The rearrangement uses TRBV10-3 and TRBJ2-7, with 10 bases aligning to TRBD2. This CDR3 has 14 amino acids. V gave up 10 bases and J gave up 2 bases; unmatched junction bases: 8. Germline V lookup: CDR1 ENHRY, CDR2 SYGVKD. The CDR3 DNA reads TGTGCCACTACGGGACTAGCGCCTCCCTACGAGCAGTACTTC. Translated, it gives CATTGLAPPYEQYF.

The V and J genes are TRBV27 and TRBJ2-7; a possible D gene is TRBD2 (6 bases). The CDR3 spans 12 residues. The germline V gene has CDR1 MNHEY and CDR2 SMNVEV (reference sequence). Trimming left V 7 bases short and J 5 bases short, with 12 bases between. CDR3: CASMGGIHEQYF. CDR3 DNA: TGTGCCAGCATGGGCGGGATCCACGAGCAGTACTTC.

A word on this clone: In the same sample, other DNA sequences code for this CDR3. J is TRBJ1-2 and V is TRBV19; D is unresolved. The CDR3 length is 13 residues. Per germline, CDR1 LNHDA and CDR2 SQIVND (reference sequence). Trimming shortened V by 1 base and J by 2 bases, and 5 bases separated the two germline ends. CDR3 amino acids: CASSIGGNYGYTF. In nucleotides, the CDR3 is TGTGCCAGTAGTATAGGCGGGAACTATGGCTACACCTTC.

The V call is TRBV5-5, the J call TRBJ2-7; D is perhaps TRBD1 (6 bases). Trimming removed 2 bases at V and 6 bases at J, with 12 bases between. The length of the CDR3 is 13 residues. The V gene's germline CDR1 is SGHKS and CDR2 YYEKEE (reference sequence). CDR3 sequence reads: CASSFVAGVEQYF. The CDR3 DNA follows: TGTGCCAGCAGCTTCGTTGCAGGGGTCGAGCAGTACTTC.

The V call is TRBV7-9, the J call TRBJ2-1; weak D call: TRBD2 (5 bases). The CDR3 consists of 12 residues. The ends were cut back, 4 bases at V and 9 bases at J, with 10 bases in the middle. The V gene's germline CDR1 is SEHNR and CDR2 FQNEAQ (reference sequence). The chain's CDR3 is CASSSDLPEQFF. CDR3 bases: TGTGCCAGCAGCTCGGACTTGCCTGAGCAGTTCTTC.

This sequence joins TRBV29-1 and TRBJ2-3; 14 bases line up with TRBD2. The CDR3 is made up of 17 amino acids. The germline gives CDR1 SQVTM, CDR2 ANQGSEA. Trimming cost V 1 base and J 0 bases; bases outside gene matches: 3. This chain's CDR3 is CSVEGGTSGSSTDTQYF. The CDR3 nucleotides are TGCAGCGTTGAAGGAGGGACTAGCGGGAGTAGCACAGATACGCAGTATTTT.

The CDR3 here is CASSLSWKEQYF. In nucleotides, the CDR3 is TGTGCCAGCAGCTTAAGTTGGAAAGAGCAGTACTTC. The J gene is TRBJ2-7, the V gene TRBV7-8; D remains unclear. V was cut by 2 bases and J by 7 bases, with 9 bases left in between. This CDR3 is 12 amino acids long. CDR1 SGHVS and CDR2 FQNEAQ come from the germline V gene.

J is TRBJ1-5 and V is TRBV7-9; D is perhaps TRBD1 (6 bases). The V gene lost 5 bases and the J gene lost 9 bases, with 11 bases spanning the gap. The CDR3 sequence is 12 residues long. Germline loops: CDR1 SEHNR, CDR2 FQNEAQ (reference sequence). In DNA, the CDR3 is TGTGCCAGCAGCCAGGGGCCCAGGCCCCAGCATTTT. It translates to CASSQGPRPQHF.